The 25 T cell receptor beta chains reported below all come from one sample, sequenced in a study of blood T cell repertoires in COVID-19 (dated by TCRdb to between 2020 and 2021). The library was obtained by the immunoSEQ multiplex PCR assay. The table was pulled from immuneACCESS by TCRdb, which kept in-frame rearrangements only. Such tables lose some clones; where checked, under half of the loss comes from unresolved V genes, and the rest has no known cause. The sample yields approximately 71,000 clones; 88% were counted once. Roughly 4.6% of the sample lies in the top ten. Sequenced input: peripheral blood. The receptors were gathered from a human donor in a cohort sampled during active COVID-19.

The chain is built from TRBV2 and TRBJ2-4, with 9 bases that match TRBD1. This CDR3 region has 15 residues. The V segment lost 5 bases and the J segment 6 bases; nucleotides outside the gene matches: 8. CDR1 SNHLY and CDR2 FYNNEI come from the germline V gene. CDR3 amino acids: CASSRDRETGNIQYF. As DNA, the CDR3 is TGTGCCAGCAGTCGGGACAGGGAAACAGGAAACATTCAGTACTTC.

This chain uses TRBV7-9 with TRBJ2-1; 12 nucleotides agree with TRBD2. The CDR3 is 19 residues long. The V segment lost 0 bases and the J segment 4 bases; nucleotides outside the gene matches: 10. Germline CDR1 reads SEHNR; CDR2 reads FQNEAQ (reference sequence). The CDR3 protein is CASSLATSGRFRPYNEQFF. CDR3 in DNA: TGTGCCAGCAGCTTAGCGACTAGCGGGAGATTTCGCCCTTACAATGAGCAGTTCTTC.

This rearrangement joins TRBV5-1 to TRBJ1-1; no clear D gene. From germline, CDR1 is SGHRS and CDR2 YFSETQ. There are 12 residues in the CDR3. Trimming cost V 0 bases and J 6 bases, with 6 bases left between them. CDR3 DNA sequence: TGCGCCAGCAGCTTGGCAGGCCCTGAAGCTTTCTTT. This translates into CASSLAGPEAFF.

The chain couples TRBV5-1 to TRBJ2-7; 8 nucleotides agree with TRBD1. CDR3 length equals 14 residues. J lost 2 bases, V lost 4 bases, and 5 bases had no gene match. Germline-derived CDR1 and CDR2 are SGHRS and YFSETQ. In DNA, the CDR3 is TGCGCCAGCAGCCCCGAGGACAGGGCCTACGAGCAGTACTTC. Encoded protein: CASSPEDRAYEQYF.

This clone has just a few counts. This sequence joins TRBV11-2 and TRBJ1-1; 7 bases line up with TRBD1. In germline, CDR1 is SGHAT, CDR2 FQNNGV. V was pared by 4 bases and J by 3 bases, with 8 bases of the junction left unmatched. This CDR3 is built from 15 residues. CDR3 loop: CASSSTAGQYTEAFF. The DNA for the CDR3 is TGTGCCAGCAGCTCAACCGCGGGACAGTACACTGAAGCTTTCTTT.

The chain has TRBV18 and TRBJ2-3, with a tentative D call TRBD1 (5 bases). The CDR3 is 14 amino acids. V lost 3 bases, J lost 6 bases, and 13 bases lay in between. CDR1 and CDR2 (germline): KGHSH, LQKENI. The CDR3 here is CASSPVRAGDTQYF. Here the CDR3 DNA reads TGTGCCAGCTCACCTGTCAGGGCCGGGGATACGCAGTATTTT.

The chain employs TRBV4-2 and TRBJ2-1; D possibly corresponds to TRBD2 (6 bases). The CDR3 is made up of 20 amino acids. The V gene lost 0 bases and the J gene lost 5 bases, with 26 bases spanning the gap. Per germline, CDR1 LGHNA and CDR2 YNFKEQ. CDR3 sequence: CASSQDRPRRRRGFNNEQFF. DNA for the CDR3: TGTGCCAGCAGCCAAGATCGGCCTAGGAGGCGGAGGGGCTTTAACAATGAGCAGTTCTTC.

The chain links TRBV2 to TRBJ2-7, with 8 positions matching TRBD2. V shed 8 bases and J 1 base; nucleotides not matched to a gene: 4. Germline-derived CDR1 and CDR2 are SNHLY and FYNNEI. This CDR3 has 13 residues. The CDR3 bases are TGTGCCAGCCTTCGGGGGGGTTCCTACGAGCAGTACTTC. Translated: CASLRGGSYEQYF.

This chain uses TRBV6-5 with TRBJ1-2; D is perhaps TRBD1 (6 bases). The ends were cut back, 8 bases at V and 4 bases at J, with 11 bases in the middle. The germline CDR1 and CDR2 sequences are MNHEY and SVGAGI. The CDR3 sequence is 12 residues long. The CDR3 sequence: CASGQGSYGYTF. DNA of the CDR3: TGTGCCAGCGGTCAGGGGTCCTATGGCTACACCTTC.

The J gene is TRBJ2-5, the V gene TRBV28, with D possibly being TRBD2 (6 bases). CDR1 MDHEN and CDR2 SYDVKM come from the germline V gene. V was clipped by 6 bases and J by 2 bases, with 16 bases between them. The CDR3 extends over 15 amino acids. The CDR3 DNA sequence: TGTGCCAGCAGCCCGGGCCAGGAGGGACAAGAGACCCAGTACTTC. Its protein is CASSPGQEGQETQYF.

The CDR3 spells CASSRYDRVTDTQYF. As DNA, the CDR3 is TGCGCCAGCAGCCGATATGACAGAGTCACAGATACGCAGTATTTT. J is TRBJ2-3 and V is TRBV5-1, with D possibly being TRBD1 (5 bases). The length of the CDR3 is 15 residues. Trimming shortened V by 4 bases and J by 2 bases, and 14 bases separated the two germline ends. Germline V CDR1 and CDR2: SGHRS, YFSETQ.

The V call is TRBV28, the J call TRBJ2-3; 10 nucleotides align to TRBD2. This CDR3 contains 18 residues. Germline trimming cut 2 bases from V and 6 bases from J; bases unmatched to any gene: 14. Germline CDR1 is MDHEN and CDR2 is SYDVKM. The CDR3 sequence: CASSLKRAWSGGDDTQYF. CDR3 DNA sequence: TGTGCCAGCAGTTTAAAGCGCGCGTGGAGCGGGGGGGACGATACGCAGTATTTT.

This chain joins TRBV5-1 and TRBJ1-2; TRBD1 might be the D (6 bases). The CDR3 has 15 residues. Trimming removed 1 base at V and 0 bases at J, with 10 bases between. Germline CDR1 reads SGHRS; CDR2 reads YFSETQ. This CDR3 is CASSLIGQTNYGYTF. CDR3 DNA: TGCGCCAGCAGCTTGATAGGACAGACTAACTATGGCTACACCTTC.

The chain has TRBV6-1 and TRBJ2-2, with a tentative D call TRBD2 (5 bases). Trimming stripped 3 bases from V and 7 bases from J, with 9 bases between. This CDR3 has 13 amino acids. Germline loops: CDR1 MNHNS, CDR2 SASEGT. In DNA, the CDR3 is TGTGCCAGCAGTGATGAGGGAATCGGGGAGCTGTTTTTT. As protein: CASSDEGIGELFF.

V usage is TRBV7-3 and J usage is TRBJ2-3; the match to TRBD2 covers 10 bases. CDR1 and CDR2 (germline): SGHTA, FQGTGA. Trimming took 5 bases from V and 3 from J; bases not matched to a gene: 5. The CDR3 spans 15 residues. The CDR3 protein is CASSRAGGLTDTQYF. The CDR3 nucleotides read TGTGCCAGCAGCCGAGCGGGGGGGCTGACAGATACGCAGTATTTT.

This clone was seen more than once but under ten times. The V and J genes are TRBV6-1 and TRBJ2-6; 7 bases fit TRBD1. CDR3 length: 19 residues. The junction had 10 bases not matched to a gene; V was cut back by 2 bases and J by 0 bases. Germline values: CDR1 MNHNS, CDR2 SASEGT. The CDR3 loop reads CASSERGGRLRSGANVLTF. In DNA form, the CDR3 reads TGTGCCAGCAGTGAAAGAGGGGGCAGGCTACGCTCTGGGGCCAACGTCCTGACTTTC.

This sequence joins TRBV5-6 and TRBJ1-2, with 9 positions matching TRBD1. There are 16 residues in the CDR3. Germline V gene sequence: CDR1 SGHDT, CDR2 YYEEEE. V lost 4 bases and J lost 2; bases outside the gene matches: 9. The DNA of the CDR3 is TGTGCCAGCAGCGGGGGGACAGGGCACCTCAACTATGGCTACACCTTC. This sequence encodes CASSGGTGHLNYGYTF. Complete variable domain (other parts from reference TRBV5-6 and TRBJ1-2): DAGVTQSPTHLIKTRGQQVTLRCSPKSGHDTVSWYQQALGQGPQFIFQYYEEEERQRGNFPDRFSGHQFPNYSSELNVNALLLGDSALYLCASSGGTGHLNYGYTFGSGTRLTVV.

This CDR3 reads CASSPPRGEDTEAFF. The CDR3 DNA reads as TGTGCCAGCAGCCCACCGCGAGGGGAGGACACTGAAGCTTTCTTT. The chain couples TRBV5-4 to TRBJ1-1; TRBD1 might be the D (5 bases). Trimming removed 4 bases at V and 3 bases at J, with 16 bases between. Looked up from germline, CDR1 is SGHNT and CDR2 is YYREEE (reference sequence). The CDR3 loop spans 15 amino acids.

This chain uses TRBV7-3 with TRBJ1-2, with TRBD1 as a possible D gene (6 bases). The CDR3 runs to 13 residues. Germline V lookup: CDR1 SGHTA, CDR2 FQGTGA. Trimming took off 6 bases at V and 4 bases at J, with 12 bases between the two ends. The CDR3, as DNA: TGTGCCAGCAGTTTCGGGGGGCTCTATGGCTACACCTTC. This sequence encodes CASSFGGLYGYTF.

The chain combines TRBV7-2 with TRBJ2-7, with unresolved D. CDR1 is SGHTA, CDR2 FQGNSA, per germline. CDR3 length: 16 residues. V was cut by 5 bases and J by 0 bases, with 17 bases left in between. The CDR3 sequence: CASSPGSRTSSYEQYF. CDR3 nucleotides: TGTGCCAGCAGCCCAGGCTCCAGAACGAGCTCCTACGAGCAGTACTTC. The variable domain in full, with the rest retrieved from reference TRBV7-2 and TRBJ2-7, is GAGVSQSPSNKVTEKGKDVELRCDPISGHTALYWYRQSLGQGLEFLIYFQGNSAPDKSGLPSDRFSAERTGGSVSTLTIQRTQQEDSAVYLCASSPGSRTSSYEQYFGPGTRLTVT.

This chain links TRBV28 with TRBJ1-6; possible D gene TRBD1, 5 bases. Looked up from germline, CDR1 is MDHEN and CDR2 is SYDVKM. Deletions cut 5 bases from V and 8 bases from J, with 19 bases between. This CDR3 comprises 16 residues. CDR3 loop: CASSIPRDGGDSPLHF. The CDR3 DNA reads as TGTGCCAGCAGTATCCCCAGGGACGGGGGGGATTCACCCCTCCACTTT.

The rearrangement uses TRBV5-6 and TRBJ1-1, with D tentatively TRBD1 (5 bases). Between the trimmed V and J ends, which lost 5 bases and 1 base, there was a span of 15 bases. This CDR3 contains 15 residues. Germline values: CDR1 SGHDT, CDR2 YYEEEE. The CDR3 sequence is CASSPLSGKNTEAFF. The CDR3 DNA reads TGTGCCAGCAGTCCATTGTCAGGGAAGAACACTGAAGCTTTCTTT.

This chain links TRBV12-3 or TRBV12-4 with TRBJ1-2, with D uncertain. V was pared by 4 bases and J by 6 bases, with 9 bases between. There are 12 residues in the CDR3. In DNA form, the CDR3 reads TGTGCCAGCAGTTCCCTGAGGGATGGCTACACCTTC. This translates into CASSSLRDGYTF.

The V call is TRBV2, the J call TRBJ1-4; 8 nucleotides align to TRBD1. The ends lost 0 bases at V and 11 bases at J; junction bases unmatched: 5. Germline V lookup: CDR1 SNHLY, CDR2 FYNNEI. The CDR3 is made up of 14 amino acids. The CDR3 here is CASSEAGQGGKLFF. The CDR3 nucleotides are TGTGCCAGCAGTGAAGCTGGACAGGGTGGGAAACTGTTTTTT. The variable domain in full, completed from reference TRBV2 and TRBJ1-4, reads EPEVTQTPSHQVTQMGQEVILRCVPISNHLYFYWYRQILGQKVEFLVSFYNNEISEKSEIFDDQFSVERPDGSNFTLKIRSTKLEDSAMYFCASSEAGQGGKLFFGSGTQLSVL.

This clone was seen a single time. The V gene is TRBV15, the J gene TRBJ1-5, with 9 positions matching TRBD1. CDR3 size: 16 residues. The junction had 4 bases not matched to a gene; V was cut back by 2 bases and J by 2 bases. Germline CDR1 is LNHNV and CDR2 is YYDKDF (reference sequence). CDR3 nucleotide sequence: TGTGCCACCAGCAGAACAGGGGGCTTGGGCAATCAGCCCCAGCATTTT. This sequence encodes CATSRTGGLGNQPQHF.